Below are 20 T cell receptor beta chains sequenced from a single sample in a study of cytomegalovirus exposure and HLA in healthy donors. Assay: immunoSEQ multiplex PCR; the TCRdb copy retains only in-frame clones and omits some. The sample contains 180,000 or so clones, around nine tenths of which appear only once. Material for sequencing was PBMCs. Source of these receptors: a woman aged 25 to 39 in good health and CMV-seronegative.

The table lists this clone with a count of one. This chain links TRBV5-4 with TRBJ2-3; 11 positions agree with TRBD2. Germline trimming cut 4 bases from V and 3 bases from J; bases unmatched to any gene: 4. Per germline, CDR1 SGHNT and CDR2 YYREEE (reference sequence). This CDR3 has 15 residues. The CDR3 loop is CASSDGTSGTDTQYF. CDR3 sequence (DNA): TGTGCCAGCAGCGATGGGACTAGCGGTACAGATACGCAGTATTTT.

This chain uses TRBV2 with TRBJ1-5; TRBD1 aligns across 8 bases. This CDR3 has 15 residues. J gave up 2 bases and V 6 bases, and 6 bases lay outside the gene matches. Germline V gene lookup returns CDR1 SNHLY and CDR2 FYNNEI. The CDR3 spells CASRIDRGGNQPQHF. The CDR3, as DNA: TGTGCCAGCAGAATAGACAGGGGTGGCAATCAGCCCCAGCATTTT.

The chain combines TRBV30 with TRBJ1-5; D perhaps matches TRBD1 (5 bases). This CDR3 has 14 amino acids. V lost 3 bases, J lost 3 bases, and 12 bases lay in between. Germline assignment: CDR1 GTSNPN and CDR2 SVGIG (reference sequence). This CDR3 is CAWSEGGVNQPQHF. The CDR3 region has the DNA TGTGCCTGGAGCGAGGGAGGGGTCAATCAGCCCCAGCATTTT.

V and J are TRBV5-4 and TRBJ2-5; TRBD1 aligns across 11 bases. This CDR3 contains 12 residues. From germline, CDR1 is SGHNT and CDR2 YYREEE (reference sequence). Trimming at V came to 8 bases and at J to 5 bases, leaving 2 bases not matched to a gene. CDR3: CARGTGGETQYF. The CDR3 nucleotides read TGTGCCAGGGGGACAGGGGGTGAGACCCAGTACTTC.

A note on this clone: Other DNA sequences within the sample encode an identical CDR3. The rearrangement uses TRBV7-2 and TRBJ2-7; 7 bases match TRBD1. After removal of 2 bases from V and 7 bases from J, the junction contained 5 bases not matched to a gene. Per the germline V gene, CDR1 is SGHTA and CDR2 is FQGNSA. The CDR3 is 13 amino acids. The CDR3 bases are TGTGCCAGCAGCTTAAGGGGACAGCTAGAGCAGTACTTC. It yields the protein CASSLRGQLEQYF.

The chain employs TRBV25-1 and TRBJ2-7; D possibly corresponds to TRBD2 (6 bases). Deletions cut 2 bases from V and 2 bases from J, with 19 bases between. The CDR3 is 17 residues long. Looked up from germline, CDR1 is MGHDK and CDR2 is SYGVNS. CDR3 nucleotides: TGTGCCAGCAGTGAAGGCGGGGCAGGCTGGACCCCCTACGAGCAGTACTTC. Its translation is CASSEGGAGWTPYEQYF.

The V and J genes are TRBV7-9 and TRBJ2-3; 9 nucleotides align to TRBD2. Germline V gene lookup returns CDR1 SEHNR and CDR2 FQNEAQ (reference sequence). The V segment lost 2 bases and the J segment 0 bases; nucleotides outside the gene matches: 3. The CDR3 runs to 16 residues. The CDR3 region is CASSLLAGISTDTQYF. CDR3 DNA: TGTGCCAGCAGCTTACTAGCGGGGATTAGCACAGATACGCAGTATTTT.

The J gene is TRBJ2-3, the V gene TRBV6-5, with 10 positions matching TRBD2. The J segment lost 2 bases and the V segment lost 8 bases, leaving 4 bases of the junction unmatched. The germline V gene has CDR1 MNHEY and CDR2 SVGAGI. The length of the CDR3 is 14 residues. Written as DNA, the CDR3 is TGTGCCAGCCAGCGGGGGGGCTTCACAGATACGCAGTATTTT. It codes for CASQRGGFTDTQYF.

The V and J genes are TRBV2 and TRBJ1-2; 8 bases agree with TRBD1. CDR1 is SNHLY and CDR2 is FYNNEI in the germline V gene. V shed 6 bases and J 4 bases; nucleotides not matched to a gene: 10. This CDR3 is built from 15 residues. The CDR3 sequence is CASRINSRGLYGYTF. CDR3 coding DNA: TGTGCCAGCAGGATTAATAGCAGGGGGCTCTATGGCTACACCTTC.

The V gene is TRBV2, the J gene TRBJ2-1; 11 nucleotides agree with TRBD2. The CDR3 is made up of 15 amino acids. Germline V CDR1 and CDR2: SNHLY, FYNNEI. The J segment lost 6 bases and the V segment lost 6 bases, leaving 7 bases of the junction unmatched. DNA of the CDR3: TGTGCCAGCAGGGCCACTAGCGGGGGAGGCAATGAGCAGTTCTTC. It codes for CASRATSGGGNEQFF.

This clone was counted only a few times. The chain recombines TRBV27 with TRBJ1-6; TRBD1 matches 9 bases. Germline assignment: CDR1 MNHEY and CDR2 SMNVEV (reference sequence). CDR3 length: 15 amino acids. V shed 6 bases, J shed 7 bases, and the junction held 7 bases outside the gene matches. CDR3 DNA sequence: TGTGCCAGCAGCGGGACAGGGTCCAGCAATTCACCCCTCCACTTT. Translated, it gives CASSGTGSSNSPLHF.

A note on this clone: Other DNA sequences in the sample encode the same CDR3. The chain uses TRBV27 and TRBJ1-1; tentatively, D is TRBD1 (5 bases). V lost 5 bases, J lost 4 bases, and 11 bases lay in between. The CDR3 runs to 13 residues. Per germline, CDR1 MNHEY and CDR2 SMNVEV (reference sequence). The CDR3 DNA sequence: TGTGCCAGCAGTCCCCGGACACTCACTGAAGCTTTCTTT. Translation: CASSPRTLTEAFF.

The CDR3 is CASSYGTSGGAGETQYF. CDR3 sequence (DNA): TGCGCCAGCAGCTACGGGACTAGCGGGGGGGCCGGAGAGACCCAGTACTTC. This chain joins TRBV5-1 and TRBJ2-5; 16 bases agree with TRBD2. The germline V gene encodes CDR1 SGHRS and CDR2 YFSETQ. The V gene end was trimmed by 3 bases and the J gene end by 4 bases; junction bases not matched to a gene: 6. CDR3 length equals 17 residues.

The chain is built from TRBV2 and TRBJ1-5; 10 bases align to TRBD1. CDR1 is SNHLY, CDR2 FYNNEI, per germline. The ends lost 4 bases at V and 2 bases at J; junction bases unmatched: 8. The CDR3 runs 17 residues. Here the CDR3 DNA reads TGTGCCAGCAGTGGGGGACAGGGGCGAGGTGGCAATCAGCCCCAGCATTTT. Amino acid sequence: CASSGGQGRGGNQPQHF.

Here the CDR3 DNA reads TGTGCCAGCAGGACGGGTTCGGAAGCTTTCTTT. This encodes CASRTGSEAFF. This chain connects TRBV6-1 to TRBJ1-1; no reliable D call. The CDR3 contains 11 residues. The germline V and J ends were trimmed by 6 bases and 8 bases, with 10 bases remaining between them. CDR1 MNHNS and CDR2 SASEGT come from the germline V gene.

V usage is TRBV10-1 and J usage is TRBJ1-5; perhaps TRBD1 as D (6 bases). The V and J ends lost 7 bases and 7 bases respectively, with 8 bases between them. CDR3 length: 11 residues. The germline gives CDR1 WNHNN, CDR2 SYGVQD (reference sequence). CDR3 residues: CASKQGQPQHF. The CDR3 nucleotides are TGCGCCAGCAAGCAGGGGCAGCCCCAGCATTTT.

The chain carries TRBV19 and TRBJ2-7; a possible D gene is TRBD1 (5 bases). The CDR3 spans 11 residues. Trimming pared 10 bases from V and 3 bases from J, leaving 10 bases between. Germline V gene data show CDR1 as LNHDA and CDR2 as SQIVND (reference sequence). Here the CDR3 DNA reads TGTGCCATCGGTGACAGCTACGAGCAGTACTTC. This sequence encodes CAIGDSYEQYF.

The V call is TRBV10-1, the J call TRBJ2-7, with 8 positions matching TRBD1. Germline V lookup: CDR1 WNHNN, CDR2 SYGVQD (reference sequence). This CDR3 region has 16 residues. V dropped 3 bases and J dropped 7; count of bases not matched to a gene: 14. CDR3: CASSEAGQGQGVEQYF. CDR3 nucleotide sequence: TGCGCCAGCAGTGAAGCCGGACAGGGCCAGGGGGTGGAGCAGTACTTC.

The chain combines TRBV5-1 with TRBJ1-1; no firm D call. The V end lost 4 bases, the J end lost 1 base, and 8 bases lay between the germline ends. The CDR3 is 13 residues long. Per the germline V gene, CDR1 is SGHRS and CDR2 is YFSETQ. The CDR3 sequence is CASSDPGNTEAFF. CDR3 DNA: TGCGCCAGCAGCGACCCAGGGAACACTGAAGCTTTCTTT.

V gene TRBV7-2 combines with J gene TRBJ2-7; unclear D gene. Germline V CDR1 and CDR2: SGHTA, FQGNSA. The CDR3 runs to 11 residues. V was pared by 6 bases and J by 6 bases, with 9 bases between. The CDR3 nucleotides read TGTGCCAGCAGGCTTTTCGGCGAGCAGTACTTC. Its protein is CASRLFGEQYF.